One sample yielded the 12 T cell receptor beta chains listed below, sequenced in a study of blood T cells in healthy people across ages. Combining a sample-barcoded 5' primer with a J-beta primer mix, a second PCR ran for roughly 7 to 11 cycles. TCRdb independently ran MiXCR on the 5' RACE reads; one entry per CDR3 protein. The sample lists some 1.4 million distinct CDR3 sequences, about 40% seen once, with under 8% in the top ten. Sequencing input: blood. The receptor set was obtained from a woman aged 18-29 years in good health.

This clonotype has just a few counts. This sequence joins TRBV5-1 and TRBJ2-1; no clear D. The V end was cut by 7 bases, the J end by 0 bases, with 11 bases between. The CDR3 length is 14 residues. Germline V lookup: CDR1 SGHRS, CDR2 YFSETQ. CDR3: CASYQSVSYNEQFF. CDR3 sequence (DNA): TGCGCCAGCTATCAAAGCGTCTCCTACAATGAGCAGTTCTTC.

This clonotype was detected only a few times. V usage is TRBV5-6 and J usage is TRBJ2-4; the D is unclear. CDR1 and CDR2 (germline): SGHDT, YYEEEE. V lost 4 bases, J lost 4 bases, and 15 bases lay in between. This CDR3 region has 15 residues. The CDR3 sequence: CASSAGPNGKNIQYF. In nucleotides, the CDR3 is TGTGCCAGCAGCGCCGGTCCGAATGGAAAAAACATTCAGTACTTC.

This clonotype turned up a few times. The gene calls are TRBV25-1 and TRBJ1-2; no clear D gene. V lost 2 bases to trimming and J lost 2 bases, with 9 bases between them. This CDR3 has 14 amino acids. Germline V lookup: CDR1 MGHDK, CDR2 SYGVNS. The CDR3 DNA is TGTGCCAGCAGTGAACCTAGCCTGAACTATGGCTACACCTTC. Residues: CASSEPSLNYGYTF.

This clonotype has more than one count but fewer than ten. The chain has TRBV3-1 and TRBJ2-1; 8 bases are shared with TRBD2. The CDR3 loop spans 16 amino acids. V lost 4 bases and J lost 8; bases outside the gene matches: 13. Germline lookup yields CDR1 LGHDT and CDR2 YNNKEL (reference sequence). CDR3 loop: CASSPFFSGNVDEQFF. The DNA for the CDR3 is TGTGCCAGCAGCCCCTTCTTTAGCGGGAATGTCGATGAGCAGTTCTTC.

The chain has TRBV5-1 and TRBJ2-4; 7 nucleotides line up with TRBD2. V shed 3 bases, J shed 7 bases, and the junction held 7 bases outside the gene matches. The length of the CDR3 is 14 residues. Germline V gene data show CDR1 as SGHRS and CDR2 as YFSETQ. DNA of the CDR3: TGCGCCAGCAGCTCTGGACTAGTCGGGAACATTCAGTACTTC. Amino acids: CASSSGLVGNIQYF.

This sequence joins TRBV20-1 and TRBJ1-1; D is ambiguous. Germline-derived CDR1 and CDR2 are DFQATT and SNEGSKA (reference sequence). The CDR3 totals 15 residues. The V gene lost 6 bases and the J gene lost 1 base, with 18 bases spanning the gap. In DNA, the CDR3 is TGCAGTGCCTACCCCAGCTCGGAACCGAACACTGAAGCTTTCTTT. Its protein product is CSAYPSSEPNTEAFF.

The rearrangement uses TRBV9 and TRBJ1-2, with D maybe TRBD1 (5 bases). Germline-derived CDR1 and CDR2 are SGDLS and YYNGEE. The CDR3 is 14 residues long. V was cut by 2 bases and J by 1 base, with 9 bases left in between. The CDR3, as DNA: TGTGCCAGCAGCGTTAGGGGCAGTAACTATGGCTACACCTTC. It yields the protein CASSVRGSNYGYTF. Drawing the rest from reference TRBV9 and TRBJ1-2, the complete variable domain is DSGVTQTPKHLITATGQRVTLRCSPRSGDLSVYWYQQSLDQGLQFLIQYYNGEERAKGNILERFSAQQFPDLHSELNLSSLELGDSALYFCASSVRGSNYGYTFGSGTRLTVV.

This chain uses TRBV12-3 or TRBV12-4 with TRBJ1-4, with 9 bases identical to TRBD1. The CDR3 loop spans 14 amino acids. Losses at the gene ends were 10 bases for V and 4 bases for J; bases not matched to a gene: 7. The CDR3 bases are TGTGCCACAAAACCGGGACAGGGTAATGAAAAACTGTTTTTT. Encoded protein: CATKPGQGNEKLFF.

This chain uses TRBV20-1 with TRBJ1-4; 9 bases fit TRBD1. Per germline, CDR1 DFQATT and CDR2 SNEGSKA (reference sequence). CDR3 length equals 13 residues. The V and J ends lost 3 bases and 8 bases, in that order; junction bases with no gene match: 4. Written as DNA, the CDR3 is TGCAGTGCTAGGGGACAGGGAGGGGAAAAACTGTTTTTT. As protein: CSARGQGGEKLFF.

The chain recombines TRBV7-3 with TRBJ2-5; D is possibly TRBD1 (6 bases). The germline V gene encodes CDR1 SGHTA and CDR2 FQGTGA. V lost 4 bases to trimming and J lost 11 bases, with 20 bases between them. This CDR3 has 14 amino acids. DNA of the CDR3: TGTGCCAGCAGCTACAAATACAGGGACAATGAGCAGTACTTC. This encodes CASSYKYRDNEQYF.

This clonotype has a handful of counts. This sequence joins TRBV7-9 and TRBJ1-2; D remains ambiguous. Between the trimmed V and J ends, which lost 3 bases and 6 bases, there was a span of 14 bases. Germline V lookup: CDR1 SEHNR, CDR2 FQNEAQ (reference sequence). The length of the CDR3 is 14 residues. In DNA form, the CDR3 reads TGTGCCAGCAGCTTTAGTATCCCGGAGAATGGCTACACCTTC. It codes for CASSFSIPENGYTF. Looking up the rest from reference TRBV7-9 and TRBJ1-2 gives the full variable domain: DTGVSQNPRHKITKRGQNVTFRCDPISEHNRLYWYRQTLGQGPEFLTYFQNEAQLEKSRLLSDRFSAERPKGSFSTLEIQRTEQGDSAMYLCASSFSIPENGYTFGSGTRLTVV.

The chain uses TRBV6-2 or TRBV6-3 and TRBJ2-7, with 12 bases matching TRBD2. CDR1 is MNHEY, CDR2 SVGEGT, per germline. V lost 7 bases and J lost 7; bases outside the gene matches: 17. The CDR3 has 17 residues. CDR3 bases: TGTGCCAGCATCCAAGGACTAGCGGGATTACTGGACAATGAGCAGTACTTC. It yields the protein CASIQGLAGLLDNEQYF.